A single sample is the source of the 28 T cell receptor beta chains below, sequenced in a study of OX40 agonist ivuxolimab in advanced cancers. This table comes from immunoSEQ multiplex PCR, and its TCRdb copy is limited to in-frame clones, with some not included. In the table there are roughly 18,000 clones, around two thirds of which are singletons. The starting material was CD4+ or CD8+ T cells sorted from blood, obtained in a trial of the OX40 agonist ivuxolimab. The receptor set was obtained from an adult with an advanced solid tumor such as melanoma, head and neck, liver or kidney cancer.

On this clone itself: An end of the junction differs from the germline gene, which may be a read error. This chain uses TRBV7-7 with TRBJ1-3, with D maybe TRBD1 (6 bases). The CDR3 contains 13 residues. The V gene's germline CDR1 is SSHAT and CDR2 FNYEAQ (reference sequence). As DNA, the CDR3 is TGTGCTAGCAGCTCGGGGGCCGGAAACACCATATATTTT. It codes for CASSSGAGNTIYF.

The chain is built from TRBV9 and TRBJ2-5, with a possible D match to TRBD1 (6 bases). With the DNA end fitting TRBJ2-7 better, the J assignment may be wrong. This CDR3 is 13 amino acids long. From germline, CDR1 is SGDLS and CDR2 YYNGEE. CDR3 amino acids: CASSRGTRDEQYF. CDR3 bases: TGTGCCAGCAGCAGGGGGACAAGGGACGAGCAGTACTTC.

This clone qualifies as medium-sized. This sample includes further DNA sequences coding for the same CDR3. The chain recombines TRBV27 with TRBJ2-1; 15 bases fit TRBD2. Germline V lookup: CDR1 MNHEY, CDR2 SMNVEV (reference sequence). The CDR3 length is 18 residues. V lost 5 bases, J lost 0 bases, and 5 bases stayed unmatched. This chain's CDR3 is CASSAGLAGGSSYNEQFF. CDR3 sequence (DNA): TGTGCCAGCAGTGCCGGACTAGCGGGAGGGAGCTCCTACAATGAGCAGTTCTTC.

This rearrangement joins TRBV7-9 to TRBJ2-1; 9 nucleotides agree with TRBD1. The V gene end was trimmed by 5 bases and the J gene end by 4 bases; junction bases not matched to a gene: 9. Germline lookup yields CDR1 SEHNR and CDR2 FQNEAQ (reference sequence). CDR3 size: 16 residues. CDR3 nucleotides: TGTGCCAGCAGCCCAAGGACAGGGGACCGGTACAATGAGCAGTTCTTC. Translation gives CASSPRTGDRYNEQFF.

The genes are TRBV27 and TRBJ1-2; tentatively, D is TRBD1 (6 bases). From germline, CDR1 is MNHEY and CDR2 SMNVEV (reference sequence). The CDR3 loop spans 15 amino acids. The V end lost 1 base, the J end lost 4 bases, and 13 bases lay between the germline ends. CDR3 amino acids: CASSLYGGDVYGYTF. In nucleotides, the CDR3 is TGTGCCAGCAGTTTATATGGGGGCGACGTCTATGGCTACACCTTC.

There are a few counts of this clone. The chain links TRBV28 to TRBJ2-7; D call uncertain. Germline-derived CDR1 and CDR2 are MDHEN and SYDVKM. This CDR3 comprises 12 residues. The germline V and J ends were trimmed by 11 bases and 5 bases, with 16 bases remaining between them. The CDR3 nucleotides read TGTGCCGCTACCGAAGGTCCTCACGAGCAGTACTTC. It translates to CAATEGPHEQYF.

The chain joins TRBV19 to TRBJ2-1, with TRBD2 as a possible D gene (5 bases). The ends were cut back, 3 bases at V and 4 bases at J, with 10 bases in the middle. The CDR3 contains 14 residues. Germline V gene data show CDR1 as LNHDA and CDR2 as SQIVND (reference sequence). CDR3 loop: CASSIETGYNEQFF. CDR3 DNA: TGTGCCAGTAGTATTGAAACGGGGTACAATGAGCAGTTCTTC.

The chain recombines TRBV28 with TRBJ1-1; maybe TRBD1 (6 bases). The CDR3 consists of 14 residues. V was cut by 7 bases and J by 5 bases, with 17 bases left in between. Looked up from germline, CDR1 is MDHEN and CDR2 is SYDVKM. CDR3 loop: CASTNQGFGTEAFF. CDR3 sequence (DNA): TGTGCCAGCACAAACCAGGGGTTTGGAACTGAAGCTTTCTTT.

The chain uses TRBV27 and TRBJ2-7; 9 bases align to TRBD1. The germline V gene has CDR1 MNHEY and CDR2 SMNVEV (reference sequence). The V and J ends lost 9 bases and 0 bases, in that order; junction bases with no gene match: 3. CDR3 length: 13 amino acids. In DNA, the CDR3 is TGTGCCAGTGGGGACAGGGACTCCTACGAGCAGTACTTC. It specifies CASGDRDSYEQYF.

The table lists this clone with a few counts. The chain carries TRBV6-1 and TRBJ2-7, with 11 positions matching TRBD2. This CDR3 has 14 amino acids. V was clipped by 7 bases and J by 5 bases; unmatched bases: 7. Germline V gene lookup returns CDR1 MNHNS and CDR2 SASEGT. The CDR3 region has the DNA TGTGCCAGCACCGCGATAGCGGGAGGGAACGAGCAGTACTTC. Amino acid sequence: CASTAIAGGNEQYF.

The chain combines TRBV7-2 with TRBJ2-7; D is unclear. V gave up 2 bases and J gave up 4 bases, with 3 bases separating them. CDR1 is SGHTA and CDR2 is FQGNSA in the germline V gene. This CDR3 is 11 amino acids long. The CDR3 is CASSLLYEQYF. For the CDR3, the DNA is TGTGCCAGCAGCTTACTTTACGAGCAGTACTTC.

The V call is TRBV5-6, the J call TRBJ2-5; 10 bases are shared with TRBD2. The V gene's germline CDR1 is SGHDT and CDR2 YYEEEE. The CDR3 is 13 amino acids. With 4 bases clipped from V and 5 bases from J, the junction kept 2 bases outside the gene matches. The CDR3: CASSAGLAETQYF. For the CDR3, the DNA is TGTGCCAGCAGCGCGGGACTAGCGGAGACCCAGTACTTC.

The CDR3 protein is CASSERVLSTDTQYF. CDR3 sequence (DNA): TGTGCCAGCAGCGAGCGGGTCCTTAGCACAGATACGCAGTATTTT. The chain links TRBV28 to TRBJ2-3; the D gene is possibly TRBD2 (6 bases). Trimming stripped 6 bases from V and 0 bases from J, with 13 bases between. The CDR3 spans 15 residues. Germline V gene sequence: CDR1 MDHEN, CDR2 SYDVKM.

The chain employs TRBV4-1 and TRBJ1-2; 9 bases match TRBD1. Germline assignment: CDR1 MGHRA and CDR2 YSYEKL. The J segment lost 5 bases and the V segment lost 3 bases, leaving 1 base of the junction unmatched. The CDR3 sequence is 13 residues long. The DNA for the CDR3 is TGCGCCAGCAGCCACGGACAGGGGTATGGCTACACCTTC. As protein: CASSHGQGYGYTF.

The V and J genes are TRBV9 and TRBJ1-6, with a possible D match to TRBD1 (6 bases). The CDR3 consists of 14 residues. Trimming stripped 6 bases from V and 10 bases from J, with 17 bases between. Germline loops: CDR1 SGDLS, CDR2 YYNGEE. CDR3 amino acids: CASNLGGEESPLHF. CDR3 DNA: TGTGCCAGCAACCTAGGGGGTGAGGAATCACCCCTCCACTTT.

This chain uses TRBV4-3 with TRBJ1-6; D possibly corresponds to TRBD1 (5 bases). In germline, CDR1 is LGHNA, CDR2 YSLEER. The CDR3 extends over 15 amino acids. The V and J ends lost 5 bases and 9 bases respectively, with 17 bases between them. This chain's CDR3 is CASSAQGLEGSPLHF. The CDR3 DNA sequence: TGCGCCAGCAGCGCCCAGGGCCTAGAGGGTTCACCCCTCCACTTT.

In DNA form, the CDR3 reads TGTGCTAGTGGTTTGGCCCTTACTGGGACTAGCGGGAGCCCAGATACGCAGTATTTT. Its translation: CASGLALTGTSGSPDTQYF. The gene calls are TRBV12-5 and TRBJ2-3, with 14 bases aligning to TRBD2. The V and J ends lost 1 base and 4 bases, in that order; junction bases with no gene match: 10. Germline-derived CDR1 and CDR2 are LGHNT and FRNRAP. CDR3 size: 19 residues.

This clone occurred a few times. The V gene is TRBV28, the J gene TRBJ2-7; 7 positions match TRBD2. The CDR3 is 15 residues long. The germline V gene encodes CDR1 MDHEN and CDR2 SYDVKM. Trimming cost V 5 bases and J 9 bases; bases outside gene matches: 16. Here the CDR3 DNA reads TGTGCCAGCAGTGTCGTGGGGAGGGAATACGACGGGCAGTACTTC. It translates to CASSVVGREYDGQYF.

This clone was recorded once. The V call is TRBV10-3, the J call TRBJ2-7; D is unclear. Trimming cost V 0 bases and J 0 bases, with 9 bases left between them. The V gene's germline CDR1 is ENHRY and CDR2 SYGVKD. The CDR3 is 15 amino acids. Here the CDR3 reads CAISESEVASYEQYF. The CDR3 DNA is TGTGCCATCAGTGAGTCAGAGGTCGCCTCCTACGAGCAGTACTTC.

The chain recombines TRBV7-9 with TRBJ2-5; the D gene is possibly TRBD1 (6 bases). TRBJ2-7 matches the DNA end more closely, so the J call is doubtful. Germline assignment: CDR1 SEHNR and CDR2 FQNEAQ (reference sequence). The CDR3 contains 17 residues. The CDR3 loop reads CASSLVGPDRPPYEQYF. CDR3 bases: TGTGCCAGCAGCTTAGTTGGGCCTGACAGGCCTCCCTACGAGCAGTACTTC.

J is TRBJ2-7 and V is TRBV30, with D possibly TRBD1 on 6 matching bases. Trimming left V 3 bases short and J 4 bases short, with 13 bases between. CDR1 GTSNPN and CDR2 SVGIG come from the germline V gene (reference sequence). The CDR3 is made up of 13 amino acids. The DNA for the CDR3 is TGTGCCTGGAGCAACAGGGTTAGGTACGAGCAGTACTTC. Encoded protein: CAWSNRVRYEQYF.

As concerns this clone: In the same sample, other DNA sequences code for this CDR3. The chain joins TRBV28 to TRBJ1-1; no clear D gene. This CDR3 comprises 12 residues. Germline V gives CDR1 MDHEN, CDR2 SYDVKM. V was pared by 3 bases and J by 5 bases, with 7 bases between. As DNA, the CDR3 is TGTGCCAGCAGTTTGAGTTCGACTGAAGCTTTCTTT. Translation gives CASSLSSTEAFF.

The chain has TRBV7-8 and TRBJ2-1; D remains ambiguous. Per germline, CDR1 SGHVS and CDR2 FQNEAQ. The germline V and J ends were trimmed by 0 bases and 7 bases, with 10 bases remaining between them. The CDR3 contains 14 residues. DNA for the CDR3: TGTGCCAGCAGCTTAGCGGGATCGAGGAATGAGCAGTTCTTC. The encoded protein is CASSLAGSRNEQFF.

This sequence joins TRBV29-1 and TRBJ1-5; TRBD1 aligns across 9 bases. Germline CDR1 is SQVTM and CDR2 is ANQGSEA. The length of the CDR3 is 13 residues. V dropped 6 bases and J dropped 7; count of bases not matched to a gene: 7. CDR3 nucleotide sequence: TGCAGCGTCGGGACAGGGTTTGGGCAGCCCCAGCATTTT. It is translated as CSVGTGFGQPQHF.

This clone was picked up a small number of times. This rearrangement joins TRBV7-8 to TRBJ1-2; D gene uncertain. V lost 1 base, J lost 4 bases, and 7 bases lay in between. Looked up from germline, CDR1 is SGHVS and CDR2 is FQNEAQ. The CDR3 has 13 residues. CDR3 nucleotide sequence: TGTGCCAGCAGCTTAGGGACGGTCTATGGCTACACCTTC. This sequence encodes CASSLGTVYGYTF. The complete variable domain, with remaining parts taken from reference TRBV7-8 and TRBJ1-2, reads GAGVSQSPRYKVAKRGQDVALRCDPISGHVSLFWYQQALGQGPEFLTYFQNEAQLDKSGLPSDRFFAERPEGSVSTLKIQRTQQEDSAVYLCASSLGTVYGYTFGSGTRLTVV.

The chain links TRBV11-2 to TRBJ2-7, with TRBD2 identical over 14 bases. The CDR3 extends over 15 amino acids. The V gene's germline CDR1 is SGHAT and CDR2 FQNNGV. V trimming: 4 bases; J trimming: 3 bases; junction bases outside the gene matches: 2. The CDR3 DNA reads TGTGCCAGCAGCTCAGGGACTAGCGGGAGCTACGAGCAGTACTTC. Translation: CASSSGTSGSYEQYF.

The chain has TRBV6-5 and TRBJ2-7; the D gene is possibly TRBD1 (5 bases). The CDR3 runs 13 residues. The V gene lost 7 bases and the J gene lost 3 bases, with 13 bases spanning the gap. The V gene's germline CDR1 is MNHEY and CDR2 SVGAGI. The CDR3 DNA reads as TGTGCCAGCACCCCGACAGTTGACTACGAGCAGTACTTC. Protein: CASTPTVDYEQYF.

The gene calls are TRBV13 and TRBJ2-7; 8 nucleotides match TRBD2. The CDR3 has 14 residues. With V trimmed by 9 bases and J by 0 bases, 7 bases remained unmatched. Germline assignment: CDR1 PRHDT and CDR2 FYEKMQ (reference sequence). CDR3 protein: CASASGSSSYEQYF. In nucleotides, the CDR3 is TGTGCCAGTGCTAGCGGGTCGAGCTCCTACGAGCAGTACTTC.